This TCR beta chain was observed in a study of tumor-infiltrating lymphocytes in primary liver carcinoma. As for the study in general: Patients included men and women of 30 to 69 years. Samples gave roughly 3.5 to 8 million productive TCRbeta reads, similar across tissue types.

Germline loops: CDR1 MGHRA, CDR2 YSYEKL. V lost 1 base and J lost 8, with 11 bases in between. The CDR3 consists of 13 residues. Total RNA amounting to roughly 450 ng was the source from which TCR beta cDNA was made with a constant-region primer. Three-round nested multiplex PCR performed with slightly modified ARM-PCR produced the TCR beta libraries. Investigators reported that the first two PCR rounds, at about 9 cycles each, used TRBV1-TRBV30 forward primers with a C-beta reverse primer. Each CDR3 protein gets one entry after TCRdb re-called the multiplex PCR reads with MiXCR. The repertoire includes about 210,000 distinct CDR3 sequences, around three fifths of them detected once, and 6% to 8.5% sits in the top ten. Remarks on this clonotype: The antigen is undetermined. Possible read error: a much larger clone is one base away.

Germline DNA was also extracted, and blood RNA derived from unsorted whole blood. Study-level results: Against blood, tumors held a significantly higher top-250-clone fraction (p = 0.039). Being bulk and unsorted, samples allowed no CD4+ and CD8+ repertoire comparison.

This clonotype was obtained from a woman aged 55-70 years with primary liver carcinoma and hepatitis B virus infection. The J gene is TRBJ1-2, the V gene TRBV4-1; D uncertain. Sequencing input: peripheral blood. This chain's CDR3 is CASSQGLGLGYTF. DNA for the CDR3: TGCGCCAGCAGCCAAGGGTTGGGTCTGGGCTACACCTTC.